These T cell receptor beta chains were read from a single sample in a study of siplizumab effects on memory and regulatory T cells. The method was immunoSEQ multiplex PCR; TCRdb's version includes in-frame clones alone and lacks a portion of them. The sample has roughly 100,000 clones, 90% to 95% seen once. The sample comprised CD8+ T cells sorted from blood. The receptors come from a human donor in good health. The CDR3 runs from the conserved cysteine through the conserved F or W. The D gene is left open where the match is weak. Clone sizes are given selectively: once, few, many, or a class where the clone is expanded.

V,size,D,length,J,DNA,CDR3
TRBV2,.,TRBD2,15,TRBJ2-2,TGTGCCAGCAGTGAAGGTTCTAGCGGTACCGGGGAGCTGTTTTTT,CASSEGSSGTGELFF
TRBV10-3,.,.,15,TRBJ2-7,TGTGCCATCAGAGATACCGGGACGGGGTATTACGAGCAGTACTTC,CAIRDTGTGYYEQYF
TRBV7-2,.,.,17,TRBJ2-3,TGTGCCAGCAGCCCAGGATTCGGTAGCAGACACACAGATACGCAGTATTTT,CASSPGFGSRHTDTQYF
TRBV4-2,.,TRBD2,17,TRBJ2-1,TGTGCCAGCAGCCAAATTAGCGGGATCCTCTCCTACAATGAGCAGTTCTTC,CASSQISGILSYNEQFF
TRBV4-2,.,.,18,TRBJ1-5,TGTGCCAGCAGCCAACCCGGGGCAGGGGATAATAGCAATCAGCCCCAGCATTTT,CASSQPGAGDNSNQPQHF
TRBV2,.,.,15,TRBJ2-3,TGTGCCAGCTGGCAGCGCGAATTCAGCACAGATACGCAGTATTTT,CASWQREFSTDTQYF
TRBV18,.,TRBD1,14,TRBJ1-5,TGTGCCAGCTCAACCGACAGGGCCTATCAGCCCCAGCATTTT,CASSTDRAYQPQHF
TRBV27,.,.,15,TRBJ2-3,TGTGCCAGCAGTCTATCGACAGCTAGCACAGATACGCAGTATTTT,CASSLSTASTDTQYF
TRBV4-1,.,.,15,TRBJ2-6,TGCGCCAGCCAGGGGGGGTACTCTGGGGCCAACGTCCTGACTTTC,CASQGGYSGANVLTF
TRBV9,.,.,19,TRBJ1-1,TGTGCCAGCAGCGTAGCAACCGGGACGGTGAACCCGGGGGACACTGAAGCTTTCTTT,CASSVATGTVNPGDTEAFF
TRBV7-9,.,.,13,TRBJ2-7,TGTGCCAGCAGCTTAGCAGGCTCCTACGAGCAGTACTTC,CASSLAGSYEQYF
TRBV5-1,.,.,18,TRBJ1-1,TGCGCCAGCAGCTTGGGGGTCGGCAGGGGAGTCATGAACACTGAAGCTTTCTTT,CASSLGVGRGVMNTEAFF
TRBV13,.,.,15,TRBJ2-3,TGTGCCAGCAGCACTGCCCGGGCTAGCACAGATACGCAGTATTTT,CASSTARASTDTQYF
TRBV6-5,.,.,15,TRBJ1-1,TGTGCCAGCAGTCCTTCCCCCGGGCCGAACACTGAAGCTTTCTTT,CASSPSPGPNTEAFF
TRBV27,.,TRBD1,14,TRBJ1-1,TGTGCCAGCAGACCCCGGGACAGGAGCACTGAAGCTTTCTTT,CASRPRDRSTEAFF
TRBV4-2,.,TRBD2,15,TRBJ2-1,TGTGCCAGCAGCCAAGACAGGCTAGCGGGAGTTGAGCAGTTCTTC,CASSQDRLAGVEQFF
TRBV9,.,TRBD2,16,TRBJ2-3,TGTGCCAGCAGCGTGGACGGACTAGCATTAACAGATACGCAGTATTTT,CASSVDGLALTDTQYF
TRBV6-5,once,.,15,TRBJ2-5,TGTGCCAGCAGTTACTCGGCGGGGGCTGGTGAGACCCAGTACTTC,CASSYSAGAGETQYF
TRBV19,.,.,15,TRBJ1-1,TGTGCCAGTACCATCAGGGGAGGGATGAACACTGAAGCTTTCTTT,CASTIRGGMNTEAFF
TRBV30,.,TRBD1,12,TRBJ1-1,TGTGCCTCTAGGGACAGAAACACTGAAGCTTTCTTT,CASRDRNTEAFF
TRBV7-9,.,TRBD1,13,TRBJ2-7,TGTGCCAGCAGCGCCACTGAGGGGGCCGAGCAGTACTTC,CASSATEGAEQYF
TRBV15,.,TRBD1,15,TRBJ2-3,TGTGCCGCCGGGACAGGGATTTTTGGCACAGATACGCAGTATTTT,CAAGTGIFGTDTQYF
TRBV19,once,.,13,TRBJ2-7,TGTGCCAGTAGTATGCTTCTAGCGCGCGAGCAGTACTTC,CASSMLLAREQYF
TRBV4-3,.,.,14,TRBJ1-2,TGCGCCAGCAGCCAAGGTCCCGGTGGCTATGGCTACACCTTC,CASSQGPGGYGYTF
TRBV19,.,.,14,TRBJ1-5,TGTGCCAGTAGTATATGGGACAGCAATCAGCCCCAGCATTTT,CASSIWDSNQPQHF
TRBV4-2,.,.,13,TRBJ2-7,TGTGCCAGCAGCCAAGGGGGGGACCCCGAGCAGTACTTC,CASSQGGDPEQYF
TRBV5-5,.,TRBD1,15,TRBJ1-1,TGTGCCAGCAGCCTAGGACAGGGGGCTGTAACTGAAGCTTTCTTT,CASSLGQGAVTEAFF
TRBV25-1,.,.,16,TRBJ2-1,TGTGCCAGCAGTGGATGGTTGGGGCCGGTGGAAGATGAGCAGTTCTTC,CASSGWLGPVEDEQFF
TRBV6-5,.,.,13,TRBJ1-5,TGTGCCAGCAGTTACGGATCCCTGGGGCCCCAGCATTTT,CASSYGSLGPQHF
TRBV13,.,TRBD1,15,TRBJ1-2,TGTGCCAGCAGGGACAGGGGGCGAGGGAATCATGGCTACACCTTC,CASRDRGRGNHGYTF
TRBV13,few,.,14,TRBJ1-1,TGTGCCAGCAGCTTAGTGGGAGGTGGAACTGAAGCTTTCTTT,CASSLVGGGTEAFF
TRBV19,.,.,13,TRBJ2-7,TGTGCCAGTAGTACGGCGGTTACCTACGAGCAGTACTTC,CASSTAVTYEQYF
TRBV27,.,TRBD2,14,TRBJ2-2,TGTGCCAGCAGTTTAGTCGGGGAGGGGGGGGAGCTGTTTTTT,CASSLVGEGGELFF
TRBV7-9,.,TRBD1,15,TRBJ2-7,TGTGCCAGCAGTGACCCGGGGACAGGGATGTGGGAGCAGTACTTC,CASSDPGTGMWEQYF
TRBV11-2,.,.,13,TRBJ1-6,TGTGCCAGCAGCCCAACGGGTAATTCACCCCTCCACTTT,CASSPTGNSPLHF
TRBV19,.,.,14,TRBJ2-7,TGTGCCAGTAGTATAGTCGGAGGGGTGCACGAGCAGTACTTC,CASSIVGGVHEQYF
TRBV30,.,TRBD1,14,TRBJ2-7,TGTGCCTGGAGTCCCGGACAGGGCAGGTACGAGCAGTACTTC,CAWSPGQGRYEQYF
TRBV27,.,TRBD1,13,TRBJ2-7,TGTGCCAGCAGGTACGGACAGGGCTACGAGCAGTACTTC,CASRYGQGYEQYF
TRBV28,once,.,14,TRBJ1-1,TGTGCCAGCAGTTTCCGGTCCCCGAACACTGAAGCTTTCTTT,CASSFRSPNTEAFF
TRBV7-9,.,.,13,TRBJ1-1,TGTGCCAGCAGCCGGGGGGGACACACTGAAGCTTTCTTT,CASSRGGHTEAFF
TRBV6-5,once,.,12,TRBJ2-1,TGTGCCAGCAGTTATCCGACTGGATCAGAGTTCTTC,CASSYPTGSEFF
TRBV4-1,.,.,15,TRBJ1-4,TGCGCCAGCAGCCAAGATGGGGGAACTAATGAAAAACTGTTTTTT,CASSQDGGTNEKLFF
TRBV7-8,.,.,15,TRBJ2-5,TGTGCCAGCAGCTTAGCCCCAGGGCCCCAAGAGACCCAGTACTTC,CASSLAPGPQETQYF